The rows below give T cell receptor beta chains drawn from one sample of a study of T-cell reconstitution after alpha-beta-depleted transplantation in children. One entry per CDR3 protein results from TCRdb running MiXCR on the PCR reads. The sample carries about 270,000 distinct CDR3 sequences, approximately 9.8% recorded once. The specimen was PBMCs from the stem cell graft donor, collected from the stem cell graft. The receptors were gathered from a human donor who donated a stem cell graft to a child with SCID. Each CDR3 is given with its conserved first and last residue. The D gene is left open where the match is weak. Expanded clones are given a class, and other clones once, few, many or no size at all.

D: TRBD1; V: TRBV2; size: few; J: TRBJ1-6; CDR3: CASSATGDSSYNSPLHF; DNA: TGTGCCAGCAGCGCTACAGGGGACAGCTCCTATAATTCACCCCTCCACTTT
D: TRBD1; V: TRBV5-4; size: few; J: TRBJ2-5; CDR3: CASSSGQGSAETQYF; DNA: TGTGCCAGCAGCTCCGGACAGGGATCAGCAGAGACCCAGTACTTC
D: TRBD1; V: TRBV27; size: few; J: TRBJ1-1; CDR3: CASSLSRGLSTEAFF; DNA: TGTGCCAGCAGTTTATCCAGGGGGTTGAGTACTGAAGCTTTCTTT
D: -; V: TRBV12-5; size: -; J: TRBJ1-6; CDR3: CASAVGDSYNSPLHF; DNA: TGTGCTAGTGCGGTCGGGGACTCCTATAATTCACCCCTCCACTTT
D: -; V: TRBV28; size: few; J: TRBJ1-3; CDR3: CASRPQPPSGNTIYF; DNA: TGTGCCAGCAGGCCCCAGCCGCCCTCTGGAAACACCATATATTTT
D: TRBD2; V: TRBV7-6; size: many; J: TRBJ2-5; CDR3: CASSLGFMAGGLETQYF; DNA: TGTGCCAGCAGCTTAGGATTCATGGCGGGGGGGCTCGAGACCCAGTACTTC
D: TRBD2; V: TRBV3-1; size: few; J: TRBJ2-1; CDR3: CASSQDRLAGNNEQFF; DNA: TGTGCCAGCAGCCAAGATAGACTAGCGGGGAACAATGAGCAGTTCTTC
D: TRBD1; V: TRBV12-3/TRBV12-4; size: few; J: TRBJ2-7; CDR3: CASSLSPGQVTYEQYF; DNA: TGTGCCAGCAGCCTCTCACCGGGACAGGTTACCTACGAGCAGTACTTC
D: TRBD1; V: TRBV7-8; size: many; J: TRBJ2-2; CDR3: CASSYGTGNTGELFF; DNA: TGTGCCAGCAGCTACGGGACAGGGAACACCGGGGAGCTGTTTTTT
D: -; V: TRBV7-2; size: -; J: TRBJ2-1; CDR3: CASSFWGESYNEQFF; DNA: TGTGCCAGCAGCTTCTGGGGCGAGTCCTACAATGAGCAGTTCTTC
D: -; V: TRBV25-1; size: -; J: TRBJ1-4; CDR3: CASSEQGNTNEKLFF; DNA: TGTGCCAGCAGTGAACAAGGGAATACTAATGAAAAACTGTTTTTT
D: TRBD1; V: TRBV7-9; size: -; J: TRBJ1-4; CDR3: CASSQPTGVEKLFF; DNA: TGTGCCAGCAGCCAACCGACAGGGGTCGAAAAACTGTTTTTT
D: -; V: TRBV3-1; size: -; J: TRBJ2-3; CDR3: CATTQLGPGTDTQYF; DNA: TGTGCCACCACCCAACTGGGCCCAGGGACAGATACGCAGTATTTT
D: TRBD1; V: TRBV29-1; size: -; J: TRBJ1-2; CDR3: CSVNQGDGYTF; DNA: TGCAGCGTTAACCAGGGGGATGGCTACACCTTC
D: -; V: TRBV2; size: -; J: TRBJ2-5; CDR3: CASSLDKTIKKTQYF; DNA: TGTGCCAGCAGTCTAGACAAAACTATAAAGAAGACCCAGTACTTC
D: TRBD1; V: TRBV12-3/TRBV12-4; size: -; J: TRBJ2-5; CDR3: CASILQGALHQETQYF; DNA: TGTGCCAGCATTCTACAGGGGGCCCTTCACCAAGAGACCCAGTACTTC
D: TRBD1; V: TRBV5-5; size: many; J: TRBJ2-5; CDR3: CASSSGQGALETQYF; DNA: TGTGCCAGCAGCTCGGGACAGGGGGCGTTAGAGACCCAGTACTTC
D: TRBD2; V: TRBV7-2; size: few; J: TRBJ2-2; CDR3: CASSGREGGELFF; DNA: TGTGCCAGCAGCGGACGGGAGGGAGGGGAGCTGTTTTTT
D: -; V: TRBV7-3; size: few; J: TRBJ2-1; CDR3: CASSTSSDSYNEQFF; DNA: TGTGCCAGCAGCACATCTAGTGACTCCTACAATGAGCAGTTCTTC
D: TRBD1; V: TRBV27; size: few; J: TRBJ1-1; CDR3: CASSSGTGGTFF; DNA: TGTGCCAGCAGTTCTGGGACAGGAGGTACTTTCTTT
D: -; V: TRBV20-1; size: -; J: TRBJ2-5; CDR3: CSVYLGAQETQYF; DNA: TGCAGTGTCTACCTTGGGGCACAAGAGACCCAGTACTTC
D: -; V: TRBV20-1; size: -; J: TRBJ2-1; CDR3: CSATFRGGNEQFF; DNA: TGCAGTGCTACGTTCAGGGGGGGCAATGAGCAGTTCTTC
D: -; V: TRBV19; size: -; J: TRBJ1-4; CDR3: CASSTQGPGEKLFF; DNA: TGTGCCAGTAGTACACAGGGACCGGGCGAAAAACTGTTTTTT
D: -; V: TRBV7-9; size: -; J: TRBJ2-6; CDR3: CASSLGDPGANVLTF; DNA: TGTGCCAGCAGCTTGGGGGATCCTGGGGCCAACGTCCTGACTTTC
D: -; V: TRBV12-3/TRBV12-4; size: few; J: TRBJ2-1; CDR3: CASSPRGSGAVDEQFF; DNA: TGTGCCAGCAGTCCCCGAGGGAGCGGAGCTGTCGATGAGCAGTTCTTC
D: -; V: TRBV6-1; size: few; J: TRBJ2-1; CDR3: CASSGTRAGRNEQFF; DNA: TGTGCCAGCAGCGGGACCCGGGCGGGGCGCAATGAGCAGTTCTTC
D: TRBD2; V: TRBV25-1; size: many; J: TRBJ2-3; CDR3: CASSEWSGGVPDTQYF; DNA: TGTGCCAGCAGTGAATGGAGCGGGGGGGTTCCAGATACGCAGTATTTT